The 15 T cell receptor beta chains listed next were all sequenced from one sample in a study of monozygotic twins with inflammatory bowel disease. TCRdb re-called the 5' RACE reads and shows each CDR3 protein once, DNA omitted. Recorded for this sample: a few hundred thousand distinct CDR3 sequences. Sequencing was done on a sample of blood. The receptor set was obtained from a human donor with ulcerative colitis or Crohn's disease, or a healthy co-twin of an affected twin (not recorded which).

V is TRBV12-3 or TRBV12-4 and J is TRBJ1-5; TCRdb lists TRBD1, though no DNA is available to test this call. This CDR3 comprises 16 residues. CDR3 in amino acids: CASSLKGALGNQPQHF.

This sequence joins TRBV20-1 and TRBJ1-2; absent DNA, TCRdb's TRBD1 call cannot be checked. The length of the CDR3 is 17 residues. Germline CDR1 and CDR2: DFQATT and SNEGSKA (reference sequence). The CDR3 loop reads CSAREGSWGQGAQGYTF.

The gene calls are TRBV3-1 and TRBJ2-1; TCRdb picks TRBD1, but there is no DNA to check that call. This CDR3 contains 17 residues. Per germline, CDR1 LGHDT and CDR2 YNNKEL (reference sequence). The CDR3 loop reads CASSLSGGGRTDNEQFF.

This rearrangement joins TRBV5-1 to TRBJ2-1; the TCRdb D gene call, TRBD2, has no DNA to confirm it. The CDR3 is 14 amino acids. The germline V gene encodes CDR1 SGHRS and CDR2 YFSETQ. The CDR3 loop reads CASALQSSYNEQFF.

This chain joins TRBV6-2 or TRBV6-3 and TRBJ2-1; TCRdb returns TRBD1, unconfirmable since there is no DNA. The germline V gene encodes CDR1 MNHEY and CDR2 SVGEGT. The CDR3 extends over 18 amino acids. The CDR3 is CASHSKTQGVVLYNEQFF.

V and J are TRBV7-7 and TRBJ2-5; the TCRdb call, TRBD2, lacks DNA for checking. The CDR3 is 15 residues long. Germline V gene lookup returns CDR1 SSHAT and CDR2 FNYEAQ (reference sequence). The CDR3 loop is CASTRRVGLGETQYF.

The chain is built from TRBV7-9 and TRBJ2-1; TCRdb picks TRBD2, but there is no DNA to check that call. This CDR3 has 15 amino acids. Germline values: CDR1 SEHNR, CDR2 FQNEAQ (reference sequence). CDR3 protein: CASSLGAGSINEQFF.

The chain uses TRBV2 and TRBJ1-5. This CDR3 is built from 15 residues. Germline CDR1 and CDR2: SNHLY and FYNNEI. The CDR3: CASRAGPETYQPQHF.

Here the CDR3 reads CASSPPFRASGAQETQYF. V is TRBV5-1 and J is TRBJ2-5; TCRdb gives TRBD2 as the D gene, but with no DNA this cannot be confirmed. Germline CDR1 SGHRS, CDR2 YFSETQ. CDR3 length: 18 residues. Variable domain in full (rest from reference TRBV5-1 and TRBJ2-5): KAGVTQTPRYLIKTRGQQVTLSCSPISGHRSVSWYQQTPGQGLQFLFEYFSETQRNKGNFPGRFSGRQFSNSRSEMNVSTLELGDSALYLCASSPPFRASGAQETQYFGPGTRLLVL.

The rearrangement uses TRBV7-2 and TRBJ2-7; TCRdb indicates TRBD1, and absent DNA this call remains unverified. Germline V gene lookup returns CDR1 SGHTA and CDR2 FQGNSA. CDR3 length: 15 residues. CDR3 region: CASSGQGLGSYEQYF.

The gene calls are TRBV19 and TRBJ2-3. CDR1 and CDR2 (germline): LNHDA, SQIVND (reference sequence). The CDR3 loop spans 15 amino acids. CDR3 amino acids: CASSMVHESTDTQYF.

The rearrangement uses TRBV7-9 and TRBJ1-1; checking the TCRdb D call of TRBD1 is not possible without DNA. The germline CDR1 and CDR2 sequences are SEHNR and FQNEAQ (reference sequence). CDR3 length: 14 residues. The CDR3 loop reads CASSPWDRVVGAFF.

The chain recombines TRBV7-2 with TRBJ2-7; lacking DNA, the TRBD2 call made by TCRdb goes unchecked. This CDR3 is 14 amino acids long. Germline V CDR1 and CDR2: SGHTA, FQGNSA. The CDR3 loop is CASSPGLAENEQYF.

The chain recombines TRBV3-1 with TRBJ2-7; there is no DNA to check the TCRdb D call of TRBD2. This CDR3 is 16 amino acids long. Looked up from germline, CDR1 is LGHDT and CDR2 is YNNKEL (reference sequence). The CDR3 sequence: CASSQQTGLAVHEQYF.

This chain connects TRBV18 to TRBJ1-6. In germline, CDR1 is KGHSH, CDR2 LQKENI. The CDR3 is 13 residues long. The chain's CDR3 is CASSPNPNSPLHF.